The 22 T cell receptor beta chains reported below all come from one sample, sequenced in a study of CD8+CD57+ T cells in acquired aplastic anemia. The template for TCR beta VDJ and CDR3 sequence profiling was genomic DNA. In TCRdb, the reads were re-called with MiXCR into one record per CDR3 protein. The sample shows some 200,000 distinct CDR3 sequences, around 63% of them seen only once. The material sequenced was sorted CD4+, CD8+, or CD8+CD57+ T cells (not recorded which) from PBMCs. The receptors were sampled from a human donor in good health.

The genes are TRBV30 and TRBJ2-3; perhaps D is TRBD1 or TRBD2 (5 bases each). V was pared by 0 bases and J by 1 base, with 14 bases between. Germline CDR1 GTSNPN, CDR2 SVGIG (reference sequence). The CDR3 sequence is 16 residues long. CDR3: CAWSVLGVGGTDTQYF. The CDR3 nucleotides read TGTGCCTGGAGTGTTTTGGGGGTCGGGGGCACAGATACGCAGTATTTT.

This clonotype was seen repeatedly, ten times or more. This chain uses TRBV25-1 with TRBJ1-1; 9 bases are shared with TRBD1. Germline V gene sequence: CDR1 MGHDK, CDR2 SYGVNS. This CDR3 contains 16 residues. Trimming removed 2 bases from V and 7 bases from J; junction bases left unmatched: 11. CDR3 region: CASSEQHRTGESEAFF. Here the CDR3 DNA reads TGTGCCAGCAGTGAACAACATCGGACAGGGGAGAGTGAAGCTTTCTTT.

V and J are TRBV5-4 and TRBJ2-7, with D possibly being TRBD1 (6 bases). Germline CDR1 is SGHNT and CDR2 is YYREEE (reference sequence). The CDR3 is made up of 15 amino acids. The V end lost 0 bases, the J end lost 4 bases, and 14 bases lay between the germline ends. The CDR3 sequence: CASSLGAGDRYEQYF. The DNA for the CDR3 is TGTGCCAGCAGCTTGGGGGCAGGGGATAGGTACGAGCAGTACTTC.

This clonotype was seen ten or more times. V is TRBV15 and J is TRBJ2-7; 8 nucleotides line up with TRBD1. The CDR3 totals 16 residues. Germline trimming cut 5 bases from V and 2 bases from J; bases unmatched to any gene: 11. CDR1 and CDR2 (germline): LNHNV, YYDKDF (reference sequence). The CDR3 region is CATSPLGQGDTYEQYF. The CDR3, as DNA: TGTGCCACCAGCCCACTAGGACAGGGCGATACCTACGAGCAGTACTTC.

This clonotype has more than one count but fewer than ten. The genes are TRBV2 and TRBJ1-6; the D is unclear. This CDR3 is built from 16 residues. The germline V and J ends were trimmed by 0 bases and 0 bases, with 6 bases remaining between them. Per germline, CDR1 SNHLY and CDR2 FYNNEI. The CDR3 bases are TGTGCCAGCAGTGAAGCTGAGATCTCCTATAATTCACCCCTCCACTTT. Residues: CASSEAEISYNSPLHF. Drawing the rest from reference TRBV2 and TRBJ1-6, the complete variable domain is EPEVTQTPSHQVTQMGQEVILRCVPISNHLYFYWYRQILGQKVEFLVSFYNNEISEKSEIFDDQFSVERPDGSNFTLKIRSTKLEDSAMYFCASSEAEISYNSPLHFGNGTRLTVT.

V usage is TRBV5-1 and J usage is TRBJ2-6, with 9 nucleotides matching TRBD1. The trim removed 1 base at V and 3 bases at J, leaving 2 bases unmatched. Looked up from germline, CDR1 is SGHRS and CDR2 is YFSETQ. CDR3 length: 16 residues. The chain's CDR3 is CASSLWGQGGANVLTF. The DNA for the CDR3 is TGCGCCAGCAGCTTGTGGGGACAGGGTGGGGCCAACGTCCTGACTTTC.

CDR3 region: CASSFSPSYNEQFF. For the CDR3, the DNA is TGTGCCAGCAGCTTCAGCCCTTCCTACAATGAGCAGTTCTTC. This chain links TRBV7-2 with TRBJ2-1; D not certain. Germline V gene sequence: CDR1 SGHTA, CDR2 FQGNSA. This CDR3 spans 14 amino acids. V was clipped by 3 bases and J by 1 base, with 7 bases between them.

There are a few counts of this clonotype. CDR3 nucleotide sequence: TGCGCCAGCAGCCCACCGGGACAGCTAAATCAGCCCCAGCATTTT. Amino acids: CASSPPGQLNQPQHF. This chain joins TRBV4-1 and TRBJ1-5; 7 nucleotides line up with TRBD1. With 4 bases clipped from V and 4 bases from J, the junction kept 7 bases outside the gene matches. The length of the CDR3 is 15 residues. Germline CDR1 is MGHRA and CDR2 is YSYEKL.

The CDR3 is CASTPMGGYTF. CDR3 coding DNA: TGTGCCAGCACACCCATGGGCGGCTACACCTTC. V gene TRBV2 combines with J gene TRBJ1-2; D remains unclear. V was pared by 7 bases and J by 8 bases, with 11 bases between. The V gene's germline CDR1 is SNHLY and CDR2 FYNNEI. CDR3 length equals 11 residues.

J is TRBJ2-3 and V is TRBV2, with 10 nucleotides matching TRBD2. CDR1 is SNHLY and CDR2 is FYNNEI in the germline V gene. CDR3 size: 17 residues. With 0 bases clipped from V and 8 bases from J, the junction kept 11 bases outside the gene matches. CDR3 coding DNA: TGTGCCAGCAGTGAAGCGGACAGCGGGAGGGCCAAGGGTACGCAGTATTTT. Protein sequence: CASSEADSGRAKGTQYF.

The chain links TRBV20-1 to TRBJ2-4, with D perhaps TRBD1 or TRBD2 (5 bases each). Germline values: CDR1 DFQATT, CDR2 SNEGSKA (reference sequence). V was cut by 6 bases and J by 5 bases, with 11 bases left in between. The length of the CDR3 is 12 residues. The CDR3 DNA follows: TGCAGTGCCGAAATGGGGGAAAACATTCAGTACTTC. Its protein product is CSAEMGENIQYF.

The genes are TRBV12-3 or TRBV12-4 and TRBJ2-7; TRBD1 matches 10 bases. The V gene end was trimmed by 9 bases and the J gene end by 3 bases; junction bases not matched to a gene: 2. The length of the CDR3 is 12 residues. The CDR3 region has the DNA TGTGCCAGTGGACAGGGGGTCTACGAGCAGTACTTC. Protein: CASGQGVYEQYF.

This clonotype has at least ten counts. The V gene is TRBV27, the J gene TRBJ2-7; D gene uncertain. The V gene lost 2 bases and the J gene lost 2 bases, with 22 bases spanning the gap. This CDR3 has 18 amino acids. Germline CDR1 MNHEY, CDR2 SMNVEV (reference sequence). Written as DNA, the CDR3 is TGTGCCAGCAGTTTAAACCAAGTTATAGGGATGATGGCCTACGAGCAGTACTTC. Its protein is CASSLNQVIGMMAYEQYF.

The chain combines TRBV10-3 with TRBJ1-2, with 10 bases lining up with TRBD1. Trimming took 6 bases from V and 2 from J; bases not matched to a gene: 9. This CDR3 region has 16 residues. Germline loops: CDR1 ENHRY, CDR2 SYGVKD. The CDR3 region is CAISQDRGQGNYGYTF. DNA of the CDR3: TGTGCCATCAGCCAAGACAGGGGGCAGGGAAACTATGGCTACACCTTC.

This clonotype showed up just once. The chain combines TRBV29-1 with TRBJ2-1, with unresolved D. Germline V gene data show CDR1 as SQVTM and CDR2 as ANQGSEA. V lost 8 bases, J lost 3 bases, and 14 bases lay in between. The CDR3 totals 13 residues. CDR3 region: CSQEGRYYNEQFF. The DNA of the CDR3 is TGCAGCCAAGAAGGCAGATACTACAATGAGCAGTTCTTC.

The J gene is TRBJ2-2, the V gene TRBV7-9, with D possibly being TRBD1 (6 bases). Trimming left V 5 bases short and J 12 bases short, with 31 bases between. CDR1 is SEHNR, CDR2 FQNEAQ, per germline (reference sequence). CDR3 size: 18 residues. The CDR3 DNA reads TGTGCCAGCAGCCACGAAGCGGCAGGGGCAAGAGCGACACTGAAGCTGTTTTTT. Its translation is CASSHEAAGARATLKLFF.

The chain has TRBV20-1 and TRBJ1-6; TRBD1 might be the D (6 bases). The V and J ends lost 6 bases and 6 bases respectively, with 18 bases between them. Germline V CDR1 and CDR2: DFQATT, SNEGSKA (reference sequence). The CDR3 is 15 residues long. The CDR3 DNA sequence: TGCAGTGCCCCGGAGTGGGGGCACCCTAATTCACCCCTCCACTTT. Translated, it gives CSAPEWGHPNSPLHF.

The V call is TRBV30, the J call TRBJ2-1; 7 bases fit TRBD1. CDR1 and CDR2 from the germline V gene are GTSNPN and SVGIG (reference sequence). V lost 3 bases to trimming and J lost 0 bases; unmatched junction nucleotides: 2. There are 14 residues in the CDR3. Here the CDR3 reads CAWSPGGSYNEQFF. The CDR3, as DNA: TGTGCCTGGAGCCCAGGGGGCTCCTACAATGAGCAGTTCTTC.

The chain uses TRBV20-1 and TRBJ1-2; 7 nucleotides match TRBD1. The CDR3 is 11 residues long. The V and J ends lost 6 bases and 6 bases, in that order; junction bases with no gene match: 4. CDR1 DFQATT and CDR2 SNEGSKA come from the germline V gene (reference sequence). CDR3 protein: CSARDSDGYTF. The CDR3 DNA follows: TGCAGTGCCAGGGACAGCGATGGCTACACCTTC.

The chain employs TRBV9 and TRBJ1-6; possibly TRBD1 for D (5 bases). There are 15 residues in the CDR3. In germline, CDR1 is SGDLS, CDR2 YYNGEE. Between the trimmed V and J ends, which lost 0 bases and 5 bases, there was a span of 9 bases. The CDR3 nucleotides are TGTGCCAGCAGCGTAGCTGAGGGGAATAATTCACCCCTCCACTTT. This gives the protein CASSVAEGNNSPLHF.

A word on this clonotype: Since the CDR3 does not end with the conserved phenylalanine or tryptophan, this likely comes from a read error. No DNA is shown, since the ends of the CDR3 on it are uncertain; the CDR3 is the one TCRdb lists. The chain carries TRBV7-8 and TRBJ1-4; no check of the table's D call, TRBD1, against the DNA was made. The length of the CDR3 is 19 amino acids, counting both ends. Per the germline V gene, CDR1 is SGHVS and CDR2 is FQNEAQ. The chain's CDR3 is CASSPEGGAAGYTSFRVTA.

This clonotype was seen just once. The chain couples TRBV9 to TRBJ2-7, with TRBD1 matching over 10 bases. J was trimmed by 5 bases and V by 0 bases; bases with no gene match: 2. Germline-derived CDR1 and CDR2 are SGDLS and YYNGEE. The CDR3 spans 14 residues. The CDR3 protein is CASSVGDRGNEQYF. The CDR3 nucleotides are TGTGCCAGCAGCGTAGGGGACAGGGGCAACGAGCAGTACTTC.